The subject of this entry is one T cell receptor beta chain. This clone's antigen is unknown. The record has no base qualities; no much larger clone is one base away. The sample comes from a study of T cell responses to AZD1222 COVID-19 vaccine (TCRdb year 2021). With respect to the entire study: AZD1222 recipients whose second dose came at about 4 weeks and those whose second dose came at about 12 weeks were combined into one group, since spike-specific TCR depth and breadth did not differ between the two schedules. TCR sequencing was performed for fewer than 250 trial participants, of whom approximately 200 were given two doses of AZD1222 and around 25 were given two doses of MenACWY control vaccine. Enrollment into the trials was organized by age into subgroups of 18-55, 56-69 and 70-plus years, and those subgroups contained roughly 160, 29 and 62 TCR-sequenced participants, respectively.

The CDR3 regions of human TCRbeta chains were subjected to immunosequencing. For the original study's pipeline: TCRs in the repertoires were matched against a reference library of SARS-CoV-2-specific TCRs that had been generated with the MIRA antigen-specificity platform. Breadth meant the fraction of unique TCRs that were SARS-CoV-2-associated, whereas depth meant the fraction of total T cells that were SARS-CoV-2-associated. Using the MIRA data, every spike-specific TCR was mapped to the spike region that the TCR reacted to and assigned to either a CD4 or a CD8 class. Log10-transformed breadth and depth values were compared by one-way ANOVA with Sidak's multiple comparisons tests. The clones in this table, taken by TCRdb from immuneACCESS, are in-frame only. Not every clone is retained; where verified, under half of the shortfall comes from an unresolved V gene, and the cause of the rest is unknown. From that table come the V and J calls and clone size; the DNA was used to work out D and trimming. The table for this sample lists 100,000 to 150,000 clones; over 75% of them were counted only once. The ten largest clones capture more than 5.5% of the sample.

Read against the paper, the sample's time point label means: baseline before first vaccination. Samples from vaccinated people were obtained from the UK trials COV001 and COV002, which included a single-blind randomized controlled phase 2/3 trial of AZD1222 (ChAdOx1 nCoV-19) in healthy adults. Trial participant PBMC samples were collected at day 0 and day 28 after the second dose for TCRbeta chain sequencing. For CDR1 and CDR2, the germline V gene (reference sequence) lists GTSNPN and SVGIG. V is pruned by 5 bases and J by 3 bases, leaving 7 bases of the junction without a gene match. The CDR3 sequence holds 15 residues, the cysteine and phenylalanine included. Only the CDR3 DNA stays, 45 bases, in frame from base 1. Study-level results and caveats: Reportedly, close to half of the unique spike-specific TCRs recognized epitopes lying outside the regions that are mutated in the B.1.351 and B.1.1.7 variants. Conclusions about previously exposed vaccinees are limited, since just six or seven AZD1222 recipients were seropositive for SARS-CoV-2 at baseline. No day 14 peak-response samples were available, so repertoires were characterized only after the peak T cell response. After two AZD1222 doses, both the breadth and the depth of spike-specific TCRs were significantly higher than at day 0 and than in MenACWY recipients. The whole spike protein was spanned by vaccine-associated CD4 TCRs, and dominant responses were seen in regions 160-218 and 743-854. The 56-69-year group was small, and its depth increase did not reach significance, likely because of low power. Most participants were white British and females outnumbered males, and the authors suggested that clonal diversity may have been underestimated.

The rearrangement combines TRBV30 with TRBJ1-4; TRBD1 matches 9 bases in the middle. This TCR came from an adult in good health. Specimen: peripheral blood, collected on day 0 of AZD1222 vaccination. The DNA is as follows: TGTGCCTGGGGGGGACAGGGTTGGTCTAATGAAAAACTGTTTTTT. It encodes CAWGGQGWSNEKLFF.